Listed below are T cell receptor beta chains from one sample, sequenced in a study of T cells after yellow fever vaccination. TCRdb recomputed calls from the 5' RACE reads with MiXCR, one row per CDR3 protein. The sample shows some 120,000 distinct CDR3 sequences, roughly 15% of them seen only once. Sequenced material: CD8+ T cells sorted from PBMCs, taken 5 days after the yellow fever booster vaccination. These receptors were collected from a man between 18 and 29 years old who received the YFV17D yellow fever vaccine. Each CDR3 is given without its conserved first and last residue. The order of the fields is D gene, J gene, V gene, CDR3 protein. A D gene is named only where the DNA matches it firmly.

-,TRBJ2-3,TRBV7-9,ASSLTGTSTDTQY
-,TRBJ1-5,TRBV7-6,ASSSLSGARGSNQPQH
-,TRBJ2-1,TRBV24-1,ATSDLTDDYNEQF
-,TRBJ2-5,TRBV15,ATSREDRKETQY
-,TRBJ1-6,TRBV3-1,ASSPGPFSPLH
-,TRBJ2-5,TRBV4-2,ASSQDEAGVAPGTQY
-,TRBJ2-3,TRBV6-2/TRBV6-3,ASTHSGRLYTDTQY
-,TRBJ2-1,TRBV6-2/TRBV6-3,ASRTPETGLYNEQF
-,TRBJ1-1,TRBV7-9,ASSLAFEAF
-,TRBJ1-5,TRBV6-2/TRBV6-3,ASNLYGNQPQH
TRBD1,TRBJ2-7,TRBV7-2,ASSPVRTGGANEQY
TRBD1,TRBJ1-5,TRBV12-3/TRBV12-4,ASSLMGRGQRPQH
-,TRBJ1-5,TRBV29-1,SVESDSNQPQH
-,TRBJ2-1,TRBV14,ASSQDRLAPEDEQF
TRBD1,TRBJ2-1,TRBV7-9,ASSSGTGTYNEQF
TRBD1,TRBJ2-1,TRBV11-2,ASSPRAGGLRYNEQF
-,TRBJ2-7,TRBV6-2/TRBV6-3,ASRTSGAKQY
-,TRBJ2-3,TRBV12-5,ASGDDTQY
-,TRBJ2-7,TRBV12-3/TRBV12-4,ASSSDSNSYEQY
-,TRBJ2-3,TRBV7-9,ASSLGSSSSTDTQY
TRBD2,TRBJ2-2,TRBV7-3,ASSSGLAGGMPQNTGELF
-,TRBJ1-5,TRBV5-1,ASKPSAGLSNQPQH
-,TRBJ1-6,TRBV6-5,ASSTRANSPLH
TRBD1,TRBJ2-5,TRBV2,AGDRTGRGQETQY
TRBD2,TRBJ2-1,TRBV4-1,ASSQEGRVFDEQF
-,TRBJ1-6,TRBV4-1,ASSQNRYRALH
-,TRBJ2-2,TRBV7-6,ASSLARAGHGELF
-,TRBJ2-6,TRBV5-4,ASRYGPGANVLT
TRBD1,TRBJ1-1,TRBV2,ASNEGQDGTEAF
-,TRBJ1-2,TRBV6-2/TRBV6-3,ASSYPGTAYGYT
-,TRBJ2-3,TRBV7-9,ASSPRLALEGNTQY
-,TRBJ2-6,TRBV3-1,ASSQDGGPRSGANVLT
TRBD1,TRBJ1-1,TRBV10-3,AMGQGSRTEAF
-,TRBJ1-5,TRBV10-2,ASSESREKGNQPQH
TRBD2,TRBJ2-3,TRBV4-1,ASSQGGGGVTDTQY
TRBD1,TRBJ1-1,TRBV12-3/TRBV12-4,ASSSDRERNTEAF
-,TRBJ1-1,TRBV2,ATRVWVNTEAF
-,TRBJ2-7,TRBV20-1,SARPRDSYEQY
-,TRBJ1-1,TRBV4-1,ASSPGWGQGLYEAF
-,TRBJ2-2,TRBV7-8,ASSLVDRSWELF
-,TRBJ1-1,TRBV7-6,ASSLSGYMNTEAF
-,TRBJ2-7,TRBV7-6,ASSDRTRGGYEQY
-,TRBJ2-7,TRBV27,ASSLSGGREVFPYEQY
-,TRBJ1-1,TRBV5-6,ASTRILNTEAF
-,TRBJ2-2,TRBV19,ASSGHFAGELF
-,TRBJ1-3,TRBV4-1,ASSPYRDASGNTIY
-,TRBJ2-5,TRBV29-1,SVRTSQETQY
TRBD2,TRBJ2-5,TRBV9,ASSASTSGGFGETQY
TRBD2,TRBJ2-3,TRBV20-1,SARSAGESTDTQY
TRBD1,TRBJ1-2,TRBV6-2/TRBV6-3,ASSYSARGGNGYGYT
-,TRBJ2-1,TRBV4-1,ASSQKFPPTEQF
-,TRBJ1-5,TRBV24-1,ATSDSDSNQPQH
-,TRBJ1-6,TRBV7-9,ASSLPGSPLH
-,TRBJ2-2,TRBV27,ASSLLSHTGELF